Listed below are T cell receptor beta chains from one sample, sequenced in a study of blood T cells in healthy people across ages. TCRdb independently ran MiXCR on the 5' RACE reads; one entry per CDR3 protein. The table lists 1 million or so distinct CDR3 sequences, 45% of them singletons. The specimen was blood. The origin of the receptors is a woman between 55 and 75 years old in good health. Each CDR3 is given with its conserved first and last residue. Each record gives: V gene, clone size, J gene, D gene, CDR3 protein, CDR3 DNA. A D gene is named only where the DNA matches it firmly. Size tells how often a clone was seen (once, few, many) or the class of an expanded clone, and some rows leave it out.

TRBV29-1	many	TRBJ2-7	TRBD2	CSVDGGLEQYF	TGCAGCGTCGACGGGGGGTTAGAGCAGTACTTC
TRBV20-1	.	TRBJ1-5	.	CSAAKGNQPQHF	TGCAGTGCCGCAAAGGGGAATCAGCCCCAGCATTTT
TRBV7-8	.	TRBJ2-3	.	CASSLKSAGTKNTQYF	TGTGCCAGCAGCTTAAAATCCGCGGGAACTAAGAATACGCAGTATTTT
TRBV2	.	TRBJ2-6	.	CASIGGFGANVLTF	TGTGCCAGCATTGGGGGCTTTGGGGCCAACGTCCTGACTTTC
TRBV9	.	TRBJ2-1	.	CASSTGTVGLQFF	TGTGCCAGCAGCACAGGGACTGTTGGGCTGCAGTTCTTC
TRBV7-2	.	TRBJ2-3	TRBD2	CASSLRWRAPGGSRPDTQYF	TGTGCCAGCAGCTTAAGGTGGAGAGCCCCGGGAGGGTCCCGTCCAGATACGCAGTATTTT
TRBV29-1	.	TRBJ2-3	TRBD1	CSAGTGVADTQYF	TGCAGCGCCGGGACAGGGGTCGCAGATACGCAGTATTTT
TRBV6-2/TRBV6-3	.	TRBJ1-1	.	CASSFKGNTEAFF	TGTGCCAGCAGTTTTAAAGGGAACACTGAAGCTTTCTTT
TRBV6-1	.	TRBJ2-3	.	CASSLRGEADTQYF	TGTGCCAGCAGCCTGAGGGGGGAGGCAGATACGCAGTATTTT
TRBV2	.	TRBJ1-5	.	CASSGQGITNQPQHF	TGTGCCAGCAGTGGGCAGGGGATTACGAATCAGCCCCAGCATTTT
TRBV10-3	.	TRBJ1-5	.	CAVAGARNQPQHF	TGTGCCGTCGCAGGGGCCCGCAATCAGCCCCAGCATTTT
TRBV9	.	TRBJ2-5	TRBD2	CASSVAASGVQETQYF	TGTGCCAGCAGCGTAGCGGCTAGCGGGGTACAAGAGACCCAGTACTTC
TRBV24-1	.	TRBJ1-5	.	CATSGQGINQPQHF	TGTGCCACCAGTGGGCAGGGGATCAATCAGCCCCAGCATTTT
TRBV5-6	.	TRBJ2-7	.	CASSLVAGQTYEQYF	TGTGCCAGCAGCTTGGTAGCTGGACAGACCTACGAGCAGTACTTC
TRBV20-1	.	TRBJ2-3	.	CSGSGTTDTQYF	TGCAGTGGGTCGGGTACCACAGATACGCAGTATTTT
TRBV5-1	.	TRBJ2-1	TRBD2	CASSITSGRDNEQFF	TGCGCCAGCAGCATAACTAGCGGGAGGGACAATGAGCAGTTCTTC
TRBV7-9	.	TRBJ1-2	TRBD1	CASSLEFNRGSNYGYTF	TGTGCCAGCAGCCTAGAATTCAACAGGGGATCCAACTATGGCTACACCTTC
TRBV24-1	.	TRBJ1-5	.	CATRGQGGNQPQHF	TGTGCCACCCGGGGACAAGGTGGCAATCAGCCCCAGCATTTT